At least ten counts were recorded for the clone carrying this T cell receptor (beta chain). The antigen remains undetermined. With 6 bases removed from V and 2 bases from J, the gap between germline ends came to 11 bases. Per the germline V gene, CDR1 is SGHTA and CDR2 is FQGNSA. The CDR3 is 14 residues long. TCRdb used MiXCR to reprocess the reads, holding one entry per CDR3 protein. The table includes roughly 990,000 distinct CDR3 sequences, roughly 30% detected once. These data originate in a study of T cell repertoires in cytomegalovirus infection. Study-level information: CMV epitopes that were recently identified and HLA-C-restricted were used alongside well-studied HLA-B-restricted ones. Public TCR beta signatures provided an indication of both CMV infection and a matching HLA type. Study-wide results and caveats: The ex vivo response was dominated by HLA-C-restricted CMV-specific TCR beta clonotypes.

The origin of this receptor is a human donor in good health (CMV status not recorded). Some clones in this sample may be carry-over from other donors' samples. The chain joins TRBV7-2 to TRBJ1-5, with D possibly matching TRBD1 (6 bases). This specimen consisted of cultured CD8+ T cells from PBMCs, obtained from culture after CMV antigen stimulation. CDR3 in amino acids: CASSPRTGNQPQHF. The CDR3 coding sequence is TGTGCCAGCAGTCCCAGGACAGGCAATCAGCCCCAGCATTTT. The variable domain in full, with the rest retrieved from reference TRBV7-2 and TRBJ1-5, is GAGVSQSPSNKVTEKGKDVELRCDPISGHTALYWYRQSLGQGLEFLIYFQGNSAPDKSGLPSDRFSAERTGGSVSTLTIQRTQQEDSAVYLCASSPRTGNQPQHFGDGTRLSIL.